The clone carrying this T cell receptor beta chain was counted a few times. Its matching antigen is unknown. This entry comes from a study of human T cells and chemical hapten exposure. Study results and limitations: Sensitizing with DPC caused no change in TCRs above 1 in 1000 frequency.

This sample's time point: pre-sensitization, week 0. The sample's treatment: therapeutic diphenylcyclopropenone sensitization with weekly scalp DPC. Patch tests were applied only after blood draws. V lost 5 bases to trimming and J lost 8 bases, with 16 bases between them. The CDR3 contains 15 residues. CDR1 MNHEY and CDR2 SVGEGT come from the germline V gene. MiXCR was run by TCRdb on the RACE reads, yielding one entry per CDR3 protein. Here the sample spans fewer than 350,000 distinct CDR3 sequences, roughly 8% being singletons. This TCR came from a young man with alopecia areata. Some clones in this sample may be carry-over from other donors' samples. The V gene is TRBV6-2 or TRBV6-3, the J gene TRBJ1-6, with D possibly matching TRBD1 (6 bases). The starting material was whole blood, obtained in connection with sensitization to the hapten diphenylcyclopropenone (DPC). Written as DNA, the CDR3 is TGTGCCAGCAGTCGGGACACTCCGAACCATTCACCCCTCCACTTT. Encoded protein: CASSRDTPNHSPLHF.